In this sample, the clone carrying this T cell receptor beta chain turned up a few times. Its target is not known. Via MiXCR, TCRdb re-called the 5' RACE reads, giving one row per CDR3 protein. The repertoire holds approximately 90,000 distinct CDR3 sequences, with approximately 10% as singletons. Trimming removed 0 bases from V and 4 bases from J, with 12 bases in between. The length of the CDR3 is 15 residues. Germline V gene lookup returns CDR1 MNHEY and CDR2 SVGAGI. This entry belongs to a study of early T cells in non-severe SARS-CoV-2 infection. Whole-study context: Bulk RNA isolated from unsorted whole blood underwent sequencing; chains were not paired. Study-wide points: Matching results from VDJdb favored anti-spike CD8 responses, leaving private and CD4 specificities undetected.

The input for sequencing was whole blood, taken at baseline. The chain links TRBV6-5 to TRBJ1-2; D remains ambiguous. The receptor's source is an adult who was a healthcare worker with PCR-confirmed SARS-CoV-2 infection or an uninfected control (not recorded which). The CDR3 sequence is CASSYSRAVTYGYTF. In DNA, the CDR3 is TGTGCCAGCAGTTACTCGAGGGCCGTCACCTATGGCTACACCTTC.